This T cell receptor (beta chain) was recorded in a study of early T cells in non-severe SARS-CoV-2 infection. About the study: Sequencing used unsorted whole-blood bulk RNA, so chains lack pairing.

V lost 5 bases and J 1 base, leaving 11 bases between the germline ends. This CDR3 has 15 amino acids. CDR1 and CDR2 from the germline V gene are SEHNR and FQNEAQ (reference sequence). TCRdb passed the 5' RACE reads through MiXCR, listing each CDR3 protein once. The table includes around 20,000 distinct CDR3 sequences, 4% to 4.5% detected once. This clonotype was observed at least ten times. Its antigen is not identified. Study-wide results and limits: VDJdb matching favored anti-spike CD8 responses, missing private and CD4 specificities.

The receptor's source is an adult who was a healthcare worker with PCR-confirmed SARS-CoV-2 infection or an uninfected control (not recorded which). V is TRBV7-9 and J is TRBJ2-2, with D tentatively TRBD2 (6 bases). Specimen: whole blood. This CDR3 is CASSQSGQNTGELFF. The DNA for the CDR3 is TGTGCCAGCAGCCAGAGCGGGCAGAACACCGGGGAGCTGTTTTTT.